Listed below are T cell receptor beta chains from one sample, sequenced in a study of CD8 T cells in Susac syndrome. Each CDR3 protein is one row after TCRdb ran MiXCR on the immunoSEQ multiplex PCR reads. The table records around 170,000 distinct CDR3 sequences, roughly 94% of them present only once. Specimen: CD4+ T cells from PBMCs. The receptors originated from a human donor with Susac syndrome. Both conserved end residues are trimmed from each CDR3.

>TRBJ2-3|TRBV24-1
ATSDGRDEGTDTQY
>TRBJ1-5|TRBV5-6
ASSPWGGNQPQH
>TRBJ2-3|TRBV2
ASSRAGGTDTQY
>TRBJ2-4|TRBV18
ASSLSRDRGNIQY
>TRBJ2-1|TRBV3-1
ASSQGGTLNNEQF
>TRBJ2-3|TRBV20-1
SARMIGEGTDTQY
>TRBJ1-1|TRBV15
ATSTKLLGTEAF
>TRBJ2-2|TRBV5-4
ASSLPGQNTGELF
>TRBJ2-7|TRBV29-1
SVDLQGAYEQY
>TRBJ2-2|TRBV20-1
SARDPRGGGTGELF
>TRBJ2-5|TRBV3-1
ASSLTAGGLKTQY
>TRBJ1-1|TRBV4-3
ASSHDLNTEAF
>TRBJ2-5|TRBV5-4
ASRLGGEGETQY
>TRBJ2-2|TRBV25-1
ASSELDSSTGELF
>TRBJ1-2|TRBV7-9
ASTPGDYGYT
>TRBJ1-2|TRBV7-9
ASSLTGAKGYT